This is a list of T cell receptor beta chains from one sample in a study of cytomegalovirus exposure and HLA in healthy donors. Here immunoSEQ multiplex PCR was the method, and the copy in TCRdb shows in-frame clones only, minus some. Of about 140,000 clones listed, 82% are singletons. The sequenced sample was PBMCs. The receptors originated from a man between 18 and 29 years old in good health and CMV-seropositive. Both conserved end residues are trimmed from each CDR3.

v_gene: TRBV4-2; j_gene: TRBJ1-2; CDR3aa: ASSPGQGKSGYT
v_gene: TRBV11-2; j_gene: TRBJ2-7; CDR3aa: ASSSGQGQRYEQY
v_gene: TRBV13; j_gene: TRBJ2-7; CDR3aa: ASSARLAGDYEQY
v_gene: TRBV7-6; j_gene: TRBJ2-1; CDR3aa: ASSSPSGRALSYNEQF
v_gene: TRBV28; j_gene: TRBJ2-3; CDR3aa: ASSLLSAGGSDTQY
v_gene: TRBV7-9; j_gene: TRBJ2-2; CDR3aa: ASSSQTSGTGTGELF
v_gene: TRBV23-1; j_gene: TRBJ1-1; CDR3aa: ASRSRDTENTEAF
v_gene: TRBV6-5; j_gene: TRBJ2-4; CDR3aa: ASSLAGTGQNIQY
v_gene: TRBV4-1; j_gene: TRBJ2-3; CDR3aa: ASSQVAGPDTQY
v_gene: TRBV5-1; j_gene: TRBJ2-5; CDR3aa: ASSLIQASQETQY
v_gene: TRBV5-1; j_gene: TRBJ2-7; CDR3aa: ASSKDRDEQY
v_gene: TRBV28; j_gene: TRBJ1-5; CDR3aa: ASSSGTGRGQPQH
v_gene: TRBV27; j_gene: TRBJ1-2; CDR3aa: ASSPASGYGYT
v_gene: TRBV5-1; j_gene: TRBJ1-1; CDR3aa: ASSFQTGTNTEAF
v_gene: TRBV12-5; j_gene: TRBJ2-3; CDR3aa: ASGFAGSDTQY
v_gene: TRBV6-1; j_gene: TRBJ1-5; CDR3aa: ASSEGTGINSNQPQH
v_gene: TRBV19; j_gene: TRBJ1-3; CDR3aa: ASSIAGLSGNTIY
v_gene: TRBV6-5; j_gene: TRBJ1-1; CDR3aa: ASSSGTEAF
v_gene: TRBV10-2; j_gene: TRBJ1-1; CDR3aa: ASSEPWAPNTEAF
v_gene: TRBV29-1; j_gene: TRBJ1-1; CDR3aa: SEGEPGTEAF
v_gene: TRBV4-1; j_gene: TRBJ1-3; CDR3aa: ASSQEPRGNTIY
v_gene: TRBV29-1; j_gene: TRBJ1-1; CDR3aa: SGLGDQGETEAF
v_gene: TRBV18; j_gene: TRBJ2-7; CDR3aa: ASSPPGMRTGADEQY
v_gene: TRBV7-9; j_gene: TRBJ1-1; CDR3aa: ASSPPGGSLTEAF
v_gene: TRBV4-1; j_gene: TRBJ2-7; CDR3aa: ASSQDPYYEQY
v_gene: TRBV25-1; j_gene: TRBJ1-1; CDR3aa: ASTRDTRKNTEAF
v_gene: TRBV2; j_gene: TRBJ2-7; CDR3aa: ASSDQGLDEQY
v_gene: TRBV18; j_gene: TRBJ2-5; CDR3aa: ASTLGNWETQY
v_gene: TRBV11-2; j_gene: TRBJ1-5; CDR3aa: ASSQLDRGSNQPQH
v_gene: TRBV29-1; j_gene: TRBJ2-7; CDR3aa: SVSDRVAYEQY
v_gene: TRBV27; j_gene: TRBJ1-1; CDR3aa: ASSLVGALNTEAF
v_gene: TRBV7-9; j_gene: TRBJ2-7; CDR3aa: ASSLRSDRGGEQY
v_gene: TRBV5-4; j_gene: TRBJ2-7; CDR3aa: ASSMTGAHEQY
v_gene: TRBV6-5; j_gene: TRBJ2-5; CDR3aa: ASSYSGGGETQY
v_gene: TRBV19; j_gene: TRBJ1-1; CDR3aa: ASIPDVGPVTTEAF
v_gene: TRBV6-1; j_gene: TRBJ2-7; CDR3aa: ASSLTGGGSYEQY
v_gene: TRBV19; j_gene: TRBJ2-3; CDR3aa: ASSGGRTDTQY
v_gene: TRBV5-6; j_gene: TRBJ1-2; CDR3aa: ASTWTGYTSNYGYT
v_gene: TRBV4-2; j_gene: TRBJ2-7; CDR3aa: ASSQKKQGHREQY
v_gene: TRBV2; j_gene: TRBJ2-3; CDR3aa: ASSARTSGTDTQY
v_gene: TRBV11-2; j_gene: TRBJ2-7; CDR3aa: ASSPGPAGGYEQY
v_gene: TRBV27; j_gene: TRBJ2-3; CDR3aa: ASSRTSGSWADTQY
v_gene: TRBV18; j_gene: TRBJ2-7; CDR3aa: ASSPGTGGTYYEQY
v_gene: TRBV10-2; j_gene: TRBJ2-7; CDR3aa: ASSAASGLLPEQY
v_gene: TRBV19; j_gene: TRBJ2-7; CDR3aa: ASSIGRRREQY
v_gene: TRBV6-5; j_gene: TRBJ1-5; CDR3aa: ASSVSRGYQPQH
v_gene: TRBV28; j_gene: TRBJ2-2; CDR3aa: ASSPRGHYTGELF
v_gene: TRBV14; j_gene: TRBJ2-1; CDR3aa: ASSQIGAPMNEQF
v_gene: TRBV27; j_gene: TRBJ2-1; CDR3aa: AGSHPGLAGGGDEQF